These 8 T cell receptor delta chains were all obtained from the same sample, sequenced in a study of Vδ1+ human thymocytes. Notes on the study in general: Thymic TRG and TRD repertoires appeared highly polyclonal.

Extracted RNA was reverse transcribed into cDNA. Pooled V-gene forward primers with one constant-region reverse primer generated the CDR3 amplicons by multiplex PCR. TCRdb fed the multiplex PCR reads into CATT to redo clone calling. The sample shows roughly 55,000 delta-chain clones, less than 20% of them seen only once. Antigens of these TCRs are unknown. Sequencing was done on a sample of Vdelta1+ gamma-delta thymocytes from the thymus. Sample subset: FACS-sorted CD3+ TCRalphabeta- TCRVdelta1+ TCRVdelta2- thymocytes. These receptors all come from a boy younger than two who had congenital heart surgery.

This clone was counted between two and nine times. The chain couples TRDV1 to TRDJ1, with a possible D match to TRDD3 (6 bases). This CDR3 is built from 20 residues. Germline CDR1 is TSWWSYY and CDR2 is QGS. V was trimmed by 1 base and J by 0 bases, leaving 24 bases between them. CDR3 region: CALGEREGTGPRGHTDKLIF. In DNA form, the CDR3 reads TGTGCTCTTGGGGAACGGGAGGGTACTGGGCCAAGGGGTCACACCGATAAACTCATCTTT.

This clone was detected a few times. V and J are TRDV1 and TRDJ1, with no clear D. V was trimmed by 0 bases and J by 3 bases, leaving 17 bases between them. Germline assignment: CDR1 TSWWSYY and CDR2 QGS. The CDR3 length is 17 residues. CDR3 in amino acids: CALGELTVRGVSDKLIF. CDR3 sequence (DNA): TGTGCTCTTGGGGAACTCACCGTTCGAGGAGTCTCCGATAAACTCATCTTT.

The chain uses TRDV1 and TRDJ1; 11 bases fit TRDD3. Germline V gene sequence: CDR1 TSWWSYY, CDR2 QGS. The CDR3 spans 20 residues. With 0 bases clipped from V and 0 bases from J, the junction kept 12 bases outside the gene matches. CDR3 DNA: TGTGCTCTTGGGGAACTCAACGACTGGGGGATAAACGTAGACACCGATAAACTCATCTTT. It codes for CALGELNDWGINVDTDKLIF.

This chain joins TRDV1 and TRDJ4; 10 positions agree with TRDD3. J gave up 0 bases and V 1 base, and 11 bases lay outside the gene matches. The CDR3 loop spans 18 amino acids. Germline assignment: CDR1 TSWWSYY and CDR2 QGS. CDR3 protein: CALGEPTELGDGARPLIF. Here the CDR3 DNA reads TGTGCTCTTGGGGAACCTACTGAACTGGGGGATGGGGCCAGACCCCTGATCTTT.

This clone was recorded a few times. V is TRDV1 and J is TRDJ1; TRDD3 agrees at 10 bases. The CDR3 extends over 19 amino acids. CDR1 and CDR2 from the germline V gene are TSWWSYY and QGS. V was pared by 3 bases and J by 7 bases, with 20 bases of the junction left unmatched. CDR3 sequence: CALGEVPAFLFTGGSKLIF. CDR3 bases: TGTGCTCTTGGGGAGGTTCCGGCCTTCCTCTTCACTGGGGGATCTAAACTCATCTTT.

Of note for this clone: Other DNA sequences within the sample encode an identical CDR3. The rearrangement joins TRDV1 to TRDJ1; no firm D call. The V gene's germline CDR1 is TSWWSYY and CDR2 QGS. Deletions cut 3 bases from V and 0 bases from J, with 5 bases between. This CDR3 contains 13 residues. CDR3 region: CALGEQYTDKLIF. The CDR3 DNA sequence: TGTGCTCTTGGGGAGCAGTACACCGATAAACTCATCTTT.

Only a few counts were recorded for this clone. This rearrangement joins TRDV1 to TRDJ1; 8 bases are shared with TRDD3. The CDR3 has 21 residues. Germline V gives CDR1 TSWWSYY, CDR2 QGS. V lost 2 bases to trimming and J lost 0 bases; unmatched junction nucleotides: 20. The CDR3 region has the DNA TGTGCTCTTGGGGAATCCCCCTCTCCTGTTACTGGGGGTTTGTACACCGATAAACTCATCTTT. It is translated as CALGESPSPVTGGLYTDKLIF.

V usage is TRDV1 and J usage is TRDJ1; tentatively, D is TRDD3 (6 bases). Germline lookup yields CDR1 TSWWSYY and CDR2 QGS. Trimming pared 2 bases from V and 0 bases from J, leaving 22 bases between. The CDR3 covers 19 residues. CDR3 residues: CALGERFPLDWVYTDKLIF. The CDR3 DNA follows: TGTGCTCTTGGGGAAAGGTTCCCGCTCGACTGGGTTTACACCGATAAACTCATCTTT.